Listed below are T cell receptor beta chains from one sample, sequenced in a study of T cells in Graves' hyperthyroidism and ophthalmopathy. TCRdb re-called the multiplex PCR reads through MiXCR, storing one row per CDR3 protein. Of roughly 510,000 distinct CDR3 sequences listed, less than 25% are singletons. Material for sequencing was blood. These receptors originate from a man between 18 and 35 years old with Graves' hyperthyroidism. Both conserved end residues are part of each CDR3. The D gene is left open where the match is weak. Where a row states a size, it is once, few, many or the class of an expanded clone; other rows omit it.

>16|TRBJ1-1|TRBV3-1|-|-
TGTGCCAGCAGCCCCCGGGGTTGGGCAATGAACACTGAAGCTTTCTTT
CASSPRGWAMNTEAFF
>14|TRBJ2-3|TRBV6-2/TRBV6-3|-|many
TGTGCCAGCAGTATTACAGGGACCACAGATACGCAGTATTTT
CASSITGTTDTQYF
>14|TRBJ1-1|TRBV7-9|TRBD1|many
TGTGCCAGCAGGCAGACAGGGATGAACACTGAAGCTTTCTTT
CASRQTGMNTEAFF
>15|TRBJ1-5|TRBV20-1|-|few
TGCAGTGCTAGATCCTGGATTGGGGGCTATCAGCCCCAGCATTTT
CSARSWIGGYQPQHF
>14|TRBJ2-2|TRBV2|-|many
TGTGCCAGCAGTGAGAAGTTTTTGAGCGGGGAGCTGTTTTTT
CASSEKFLSGELFF
>13|TRBJ1-1|TRBV5-5|-|many
TGTGCCAGCAGCTTTCGACAGGCTTATGAAGCTTTCTTT
CASSFRQAYEAFF
>12|TRBJ2-5|TRBV6-1|TRBD1|many
TGTGCCAGTTGGGGACAGTTGGGGACCCAGTACTTC
CASWGQLGTQYF
>12|TRBJ1-2|TRBV28|TRBD1|many
TGTGCCAGCAGCATACAGGGGACCGGCTACACCTTC
CASSIQGTGYTF
>17|TRBJ1-1|TRBV2|-|many
TGTGCCAGCAGTGAAGCGGTATCTAACTTAGGGGACACTGAAGCTTTCTTT
CASSEAVSNLGDTEAFF
>13|TRBJ2-7|TRBV28|-|-
TGTGCCAGCAGTCGGGCCCGTTCCTACGAGCAGTACTTC
CASSRARSYEQYF
>14|TRBJ1-1|TRBV28|TRBD1|many
TGTGCCAGCAGTTTACAGGGGGCAGGGACTGAAGCTTTCTTT
CASSLQGAGTEAFF
>16|TRBJ2-5|TRBV6-1|TRBD2|few
TGTGCCAGCAGTGAGGGGACTAGCGGGGCCCAAGAGACCCAGTACTTC
CASSEGTSGAQETQYF
>12|TRBJ1-1|TRBV30|-|many
TGTGCCTGGAGTAGAGGGGGCACTGAAGCTTTCTTT
CAWSRGGTEAFF
>14|TRBJ1-5|TRBV4-1|-|-
TGCGCCAGCAGCCAAGGGGCGGGAGTTCAGCCCCAGCATTTT
CASSQGAGVQPQHF
>16|TRBJ1-3|TRBV27|TRBD1|many
TGTGCCAGCAGTCCTACCGGACAGGGGATCGGAAACACCATATATTTT
CASSPTGQGIGNTIYF
>15|TRBJ1-2|TRBV6-5|TRBD1|-
TGTGCCAGCAGATATGACAGGGGGAGCGGCTATGGCTACAGCTTC
CASRYDRGSGYGYSF
>12|TRBJ2-5|TRBV7-7|-|many
TGTGCTAGCAGCTCCAATGGGCAGACCCAGTACTTC
CASSSNGQTQYF
>18|TRBJ2-5|TRBV20-1|TRBD2|many
TGCAGTGCTAGAGCCCCCCTGAGCGGGGGGGCCGGGCAAGAGACCCAGTACTTC
CSARAPLSGGAGQETQYF
>13|TRBJ2-5|TRBV12-3/TRBV12-4|TRBD2|few
TGTGCCAGCAGATTCGGGGGGGACATGGCCCAGTACTTC
CASRFGGDMAQYF
>14|TRBJ1-5|TRBV6-1|-|many
TGTGCCAGCAGTGATGGGGTACAAAATCAGCCCCAGCATTTT
CASSDGVQNQPQHF
>15|TRBJ2-7|TRBV6-1|TRBD1|-
TGTGCCAGCAGTGAAGCGGTGGGCTACAGGGGTGAGCAGTACTTC
CASSEAVGYRGEQYF
>18|TRBJ2-2|TRBV12-3/TRBV12-4|TRBD1|-
TGTGCCAGCAGGCCTCCCGGACAGGGGTTTTGGGGCACCGGGGAGCTGTTTTTT
CASRPPGQGFWGTGELFF
>16|TRBJ2-2|TRBV7-8|-|-
TGTGCCAGCAGCTTAACCCCTAGGTTGAACACCGGGGAGCTGTTTTTT
CASSLTPRLNTGELFF
>13|TRBJ2-7|TRBV11-2|TRBD1|many
TGTGCCAGCAGCCTGTGGACAGGTAACGAGCAGTACTTC
CASSLWTGNEQYF
>14|TRBJ2-5|TRBV28|-|many
TGTGCCAGCAGCCCAATCTATATCCAAGAGACCCAGTACTTC
CASSPIYIQETQYF
>13|TRBJ1-1|TRBV27|-|many
TGTGCCAGCAGACTAGGACCCTCGACTGAAGCTTTCTTT
CASRLGPSTEAFF